This T cell receptor (beta chain) was recovered during a study of response to subunit inactivated influenza vaccine. Study conclusions and caveats: The authors put forward the suggestion that each seasonal influenza vaccination may bring in only a limited number of new T cells.

Germline lookup yields CDR1 MRHNA and CDR2 SNTAGT. The CDR3 runs to 15 residues. TCRdb ran MiXCR on the RT-PCR reads and lists one entry per CDR3 protein. The sample gives a few hundred thousand distinct CDR3 sequences, around 15% of which show up once; approximately 12% is in the top ten. As to this clonotype: The target antigen is unknown. At one end the junction does not follow the germline gene, possibly because of a read error.

The clonotype was recovered from a man aged 45 to 65 who received an inactivated influenza vaccine. The chain joins TRBV6-4 to TRBJ2-3; 7 bases align to TRBD2. The source material was PBMCs from blood, sampled 11 to 12 days after vaccination. CDR3 protein: CASSVNSGSTNTQYF. The DNA of the CDR3 is TGTGCCAGCAGTGTTAATAGCGGGTCCACAAATACGCAGTATTTT.